Listed below are T cell receptor beta chains from one sample, sequenced in a study of T-cell reconstitution after alpha-beta-depleted transplantation in children. MiXCR was run by TCRdb on the PCR reads, yielding one entry per CDR3 protein. Of some 220,000 distinct CDR3 sequences listed, around 10% were seen once; the top ten hold over 5%. The source material was PBMCs from the stem cell graft donor, sampled from the stem cell graft. These receptors all stem from a human donor who donated a stem cell graft to a child with acute lymphoblastic leukemia. Both conserved end residues are part of each CDR3. A D gene is named only where the DNA matches it firmly. Expanded clones get a size class; other rows say once, few or many, or leave the size out.

cdr3_aa: CASSQETGGSWNTEAFF
cdr3_nt: TGTGCCAGCAGCCAAGAGACAGGGGGAAGCTGGAACACTGAAGCTTTCTTT
j_call: TRBJ1-1
v_call: TRBV3-1
cdr3_length: 17
d_call: TRBD1
clone_size: many

cdr3_aa: CATSDDGYDTQYF
cdr3_nt: TGTGCCACCAGTGACGATGGGTATGATACGCAGTATTTT
j_call: TRBJ2-3
v_call: TRBV24-1
cdr3_length: 13
d_call: -
clone_size: many

cdr3_aa: CAIRSGAVNYEQYF
cdr3_nt: TGTGCCATCAGGTCAGGGGCTGTCAACTACGAGCAGTACTTC
j_call: TRBJ2-7
v_call: TRBV10-3
cdr3_length: 14
d_call: -
clone_size: many

cdr3_aa: CASSPGTVVTNYGYTF
cdr3_nt: TGTGCCAGCAGCCCAGGGACAGTCGTGACTAACTATGGCTACACCTTC
j_call: TRBJ1-2
v_call: TRBV12-3/TRBV12-4
cdr3_length: 16
d_call: TRBD1
clone_size: -

cdr3_aa: CAWSVVGVEAFF
cdr3_nt: TGTGCCTGGAGTGTAGTAGGGGTTGAAGCTTTCTTT
j_call: TRBJ1-1
v_call: TRBV30
cdr3_length: 12
d_call: -
clone_size: -

cdr3_aa: CASSQDSDGEPYTQYF
cdr3_nt: TGTGCCAGCAGCCAAGATTCGGACGGGGAGCCGTATACGCAGTATTTT
j_call: TRBJ2-3
v_call: TRBV4-2
cdr3_length: 16
d_call: -
clone_size: few

cdr3_aa: CASSRDYSTDTQYF
cdr3_nt: TGTGCCAGCAGTAGGGACTACAGCACAGATACGCAGTATTTT
j_call: TRBJ2-3
v_call: TRBV2
cdr3_length: 14
d_call: TRBD2
clone_size: many

cdr3_aa: CASSDSGNTEAFF
cdr3_nt: TGTGCCAGCAGTGATTCGGGAAACACTGAAGCTTTCTTT
j_call: TRBJ1-1
v_call: TRBV27
cdr3_length: 13
d_call: -
clone_size: many

cdr3_aa: CSARGQINQPQHF
cdr3_nt: TGCAGTGCTAGAGGACAGATCAATCAGCCCCAGCATTTT
j_call: TRBJ1-5
v_call: TRBV20-1
cdr3_length: 13
d_call: -
clone_size: many

cdr3_aa: CASSPAGGANTGELFF
cdr3_nt: TGTGCCAGCTCACCTGCGGGGGGCGCGAACACCGGGGAGCTGTTTTTT
j_call: TRBJ2-2
v_call: TRBV18
cdr3_length: 16
d_call: TRBD2
clone_size: few

cdr3_aa: CASSPRGGDMGTQYF
cdr3_nt: TGTGCCAGCAGCCCCCGCGGGGGCGACATGGGTACGCAGTATTTT
j_call: TRBJ2-3
v_call: TRBV5-8
cdr3_length: 15
d_call: -
clone_size: many

cdr3_aa: CASNHGGSSKPQHF
cdr3_nt: TGTGCCAGCAACCATGGGGGGTCTTCTAAGCCCCAGCATTTT
j_call: TRBJ1-5
v_call: TRBV7-9
cdr3_length: 14
d_call: -
clone_size: -

cdr3_aa: CASSPKAENYGYTF
cdr3_nt: TGTGCCAGCAGCCCCAAAGCGGAGAACTATGGCTACACCTTC
j_call: TRBJ1-2
v_call: TRBV16
cdr3_length: 14
d_call: -
clone_size: once

cdr3_aa: CASSDSRDRRGRYEKLFF
cdr3_nt: TGCGCCAGCAGTGACAGTCGGGACAGGCGGGGGCGGTATGAAAAACTGTTTTTT
j_call: TRBJ1-4
v_call: TRBV10-2
cdr3_length: 18
d_call: TRBD1
clone_size: few

cdr3_aa: CSADGGHSSTDTQYF
cdr3_nt: TGCAGCGCAGACGGAGGACACTCTAGCACAGATACGCAGTATTTT
j_call: TRBJ2-3
v_call: TRBV29-1
cdr3_length: 15
d_call: -
clone_size: few

cdr3_aa: CASSVGGSRPGGEFF
cdr3_nt: TGTGCCAGCAGTGTAGGGGGCAGCCGCCCGGGGGGCGAGTTCTTT
j_call: TRBJ1-1
v_call: TRBV9
cdr3_length: 15
d_call: TRBD1
clone_size: once

cdr3_aa: CASSKGRLDKRLF
cdr3_nt: TGTGCCAGCAGCAAAGGTCGGCTGGATAAACGGCTTTTT
j_call: TRBJ1-1
v_call: TRBV21-1
cdr3_length: 13
d_call: -
clone_size: -

cdr3_aa: CASSSGQGTNIQYF
cdr3_nt: TGCGCCAGCAGTTCTGGACAGGGTACGAACATTCAGTACTTC
j_call: TRBJ2-4
v_call: TRBV5-1
cdr3_length: 14
d_call: TRBD1
clone_size: many

cdr3_aa: CASSHVTSDSNEQFF
cdr3_nt: TGTGCCAGCAGCCATGTGACTAGTGACAGCAATGAGCAGTTCTTC
j_call: TRBJ2-1
v_call: TRBV7-2
cdr3_length: 15
d_call: -
clone_size: many

cdr3_aa: CASSQAGTGANVLTF
cdr3_nt: TGTGCCAGCAGCCAAGCCGGGACTGGGGCCAACGTCCTGACTTTC
j_call: TRBJ2-6
v_call: TRBV3-1
cdr3_length: 15
d_call: -
clone_size: -

cdr3_aa: CASSQDTQATEAFF
cdr3_nt: TGTGCCAGCAGCCAAGATACACAGGCCACTGAAGCTTTCTTT
j_call: TRBJ1-1
v_call: TRBV4-2
cdr3_length: 14
d_call: -
clone_size: -

cdr3_aa: CSVSRTGDTEAFF
cdr3_nt: TGCAGCGTTTCTCGGACAGGGGACACTGAAGCTTTCTTT
j_call: TRBJ1-1
v_call: TRBV29-1
cdr3_length: 13
d_call: TRBD1
clone_size: -

cdr3_aa: CAIQTPSHLSNYGYTF
cdr3_nt: TGTGCCATCCAAACCCCAAGCCACCTTTCTAACTATGGCTACACCTTC
j_call: TRBJ1-2
v_call: TRBV10-3
cdr3_length: 16
d_call: -
clone_size: few

cdr3_aa: CASSEWTGGSDTQYF
cdr3_nt: TGCGCCAGCAGTGAGTGGACAGGGGGATCAGATACGCAGTATTTT
j_call: TRBJ2-3
v_call: TRBV10-1
cdr3_length: 15
d_call: TRBD1
clone_size: -

cdr3_aa: CASSSLLSEQFF
cdr3_nt: TGTGCCTCTTCCAGTCTTCTTTCTGAGCAGTTCTTC
j_call: TRBJ2-1
v_call: TRBV9
cdr3_length: 12
d_call: -
clone_size: many

cdr3_aa: CASTTGTGTSPLHF
cdr3_nt: TGTGCCAGCACCACCGGGACAGGGACTTCACCCCTCCACTTT
j_call: TRBJ1-6
v_call: TRBV27
cdr3_length: 14
d_call: TRBD1
clone_size: -

cdr3_aa: CASSRGQGDEKLFF
cdr3_nt: TGTGCCAGCAGCCGCGGACAGGGGGATGAAAAACTGTTTTTT
j_call: TRBJ1-4
v_call: TRBV5-4
cdr3_length: 14
d_call: TRBD1
clone_size: many

cdr3_aa: CASSQGAGVGQETQYF
cdr3_nt: TGCGCCAGCAGTCAAGGAGCGGGGGTCGGCCAAGAGACCCAGTACTTC
j_call: TRBJ2-5
v_call: TRBV23-1
cdr3_length: 16
d_call: TRBD2
clone_size: few

cdr3_aa: CASSRTGAGEKLFF
cdr3_nt: TGTGCCAGCAGTCGCACAGGGGCTGGAGAAAAACTGTTTTTT
j_call: TRBJ1-4
v_call: TRBV12-3/TRBV12-4
cdr3_length: 14
d_call: TRBD1
clone_size: many

cdr3_aa: CASSERLSGGTDTQYF
cdr3_nt: TGTGCCAGCAGCGAGCGATTGAGCGGGGGCACAGATACGCAGTATTTT
j_call: TRBJ2-3
v_call: TRBV7-2
cdr3_length: 16
d_call: TRBD2
clone_size: many

cdr3_aa: CASSPVQIQYF
cdr3_nt: TGTGCCAGCAGCCCCGTTCAGATTCAGTACTTC
j_call: TRBJ2-4
v_call: TRBV7-2
cdr3_length: 11
d_call: -
clone_size: few

cdr3_aa: CSAPRGAVQPQHF
cdr3_nt: TGCAGTGCTCCGAGGGGGGCAGTTCAGCCCCAGCATTTT
j_call: TRBJ1-5
v_call: TRBV20-1
cdr3_length: 13
d_call: -
clone_size: many

cdr3_aa: CSAERDASTDTQYF
cdr3_nt: TGCAGTGCGGAACGGGACGCCAGCACAGATACGCAGTATTTT
j_call: TRBJ2-3
v_call: TRBV20-1
cdr3_length: 14
d_call: -
clone_size: many

cdr3_aa: CASTFKPRRNLNTEAFF
cdr3_nt: TGTGCCAGCACTTTTAAACCCCGCCGGAATTTGAACACTGAAGCTTTCTTT
j_call: TRBJ1-1
v_call: TRBV3-1
cdr3_length: 17
d_call: -
clone_size: many

cdr3_aa: CASWIAGYGYTF
cdr3_nt: TGCGCCAGTTGGATAGCGGGCTATGGCTACACCTTC
j_call: TRBJ1-2
v_call: TRBV5-1
cdr3_length: 12
d_call: -
clone_size: -

cdr3_aa: CASRITGQGNEKLFF
cdr3_nt: TGTGCCAGCAGGATTACGGGACAGGGCAATGAAAAACTGTTTTTT
j_call: TRBJ1-4
v_call: TRBV12-3/TRBV12-4
cdr3_length: 15
d_call: TRBD1
clone_size: -

cdr3_aa: CASSAADRGSYEQYF
cdr3_nt: TGTGCCAGCAGCGCTGCGGACAGGGGCTCCTACGAGCAGTACTTC
j_call: TRBJ2-7
v_call: TRBV9
cdr3_length: 15
d_call: TRBD1
clone_size: many

cdr3_aa: CASSLVEGRAFF
cdr3_nt: TGTGCCAGCAGCTTAGTGGAGGGGAGAGCTTTCTTT
j_call: TRBJ1-1
v_call: TRBV7-9
cdr3_length: 12
d_call: -
clone_size: many

cdr3_aa: CASSLDTGGVLGANVLTF
cdr3_nt: TGCGCCAGCAGCTTGGATACAGGTGGGGTCCTTGGGGCCAACGTCCTGACTTTC
j_call: TRBJ2-6
v_call: TRBV5-1
cdr3_length: 18
d_call: -
clone_size: -

cdr3_aa: CASSLEGPLGDTQYF
cdr3_nt: TGTGCCAGCAGCTTAGAAGGCCCCCTGGGGGATACGCAGTATTTT
j_call: TRBJ2-3
v_call: TRBV7-9
cdr3_length: 15
d_call: -
clone_size: -

cdr3_aa: CASSQDAGQGYRVVNTEAFF
cdr3_nt: TGTGCCAGCAGCCAAGATGCAGGACAGGGGTATAGAGTGGTGAACACTGAAGCTTTCTTT
j_call: TRBJ1-1
v_call: TRBV4-2
cdr3_length: 20
d_call: TRBD1
clone_size: many

cdr3_aa: CSARVRDNLEQYF
cdr3_nt: TGCAGTGCTAGAGTGAGGGATAATCTCGAGCAGTACTTC
j_call: TRBJ2-7
v_call: TRBV20-1
cdr3_length: 13
d_call: -
clone_size: many

cdr3_aa: CASSFATPGGETQYF
cdr3_nt: TGTGCCAGCAGTTTCGCGACTCCCGGGGGGGAGACCCAGTACTTC
j_call: TRBJ2-5
v_call: TRBV12-3/TRBV12-4
cdr3_length: 15
d_call: TRBD2
clone_size: many

cdr3_aa: CASSLAGTVMTDTQYF
cdr3_nt: TGCGCCAGCAGCTTGGCCGGGACAGTTATGACAGATACGCAGTATTTT
j_call: TRBJ2-3
v_call: TRBV5-1
cdr3_length: 16
d_call: TRBD1
clone_size: -

cdr3_aa: CASSLVQSSYNEQFF
cdr3_nt: TGCGCCAGCAGCTTGGTCCAGAGCTCCTACAATGAGCAGTTCTTC
j_call: TRBJ2-1
v_call: TRBV5-1
cdr3_length: 15
d_call: -
clone_size: many

cdr3_aa: CASSGTSGQETQYF
cdr3_nt: TGTGCCAGCAGTGGGACTAGCGGACAAGAGACCCAGTACTTC
j_call: TRBJ2-5
v_call: TRBV2
cdr3_length: 14
d_call: TRBD2
clone_size: few